The 4 T cell receptor beta chains reported below all come from one sample, sequenced in a study of blood T cell repertoires in COVID-19. Method: immunoSEQ multiplex PCR; TCRdb's copy keeps in-frame clones and lacks some. The data contain roughly 150,000 clones, 87% of them seen just once; the ten biggest clones take up more than 5%. The sequenced sample was peripheral blood. The receptors were gathered from a human donor in a cohort sampled during active COVID-19.

Worth noting for this clone: A junction boundary mismatches the germline segment, possibly from a read error. The V call is TRBV7-2, the J call TRBJ2-1, with TRBD2 matching 7 bases. Germline-derived CDR1 and CDR2 are SGHTA and FQGNSA. This CDR3 region has 19 residues. This CDR3 is CASNLRGRLADGLVDEQFF. DNA for the CDR3: TGTGCCAGCAACTTAAGAGGGCGGCTAGCGGACGGCCTTGTCGATGAGCAGTTCTTC.

J is TRBJ1-2 and V is TRBV28; TRBD1 agrees at 9 bases. CDR1 and CDR2 (germline): MDHEN, SYDVKM. The trim removed 5 bases at V and 10 bases at J, leaving 8 bases unmatched. CDR3 length equals 13 residues. The CDR3 is CASSPGDRDDYTF. CDR3 in DNA: TGTGCCAGCAGTCCCGGGGACAGGGATGACTACACCTTC.

The V gene is TRBV11-3, the J gene TRBJ2-7; D gene ambiguous. The V gene's germline CDR1 is SGHNT and CDR2 YENEEA. The CDR3 is 15 amino acids. V was trimmed by 1 base and J by 6 bases, leaving 16 bases between them. CDR3 nucleotides: TGTGCCAGCAGCTTAGTGAGATCCCCCATCTCCGAGCAGTACTTC. This sequence encodes CASSLVRSPISEQYF.

This clone was seen a single time. V and J are TRBV28 and TRBJ1-6; weak D call: TRBD1 (6 bases). The length of the CDR3 is 16 residues. V lost 8 bases, J lost 12 bases, and 26 bases lay in between. Per the germline V gene, CDR1 is MDHEN and CDR2 is SYDVKM. CDR3 in DNA: TGTGCCAGCCATGGGGACAATACGTATGGTTTGGGACCCCTCCACTTT. This codes for CASHGDNTYGLGPLHF.